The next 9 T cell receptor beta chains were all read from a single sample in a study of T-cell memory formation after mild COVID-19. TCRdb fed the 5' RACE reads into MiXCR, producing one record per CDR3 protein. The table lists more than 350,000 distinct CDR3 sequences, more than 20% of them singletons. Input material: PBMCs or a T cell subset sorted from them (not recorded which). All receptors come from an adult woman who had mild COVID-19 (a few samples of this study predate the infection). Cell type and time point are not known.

CDR3 in amino acids: CASSLGWEKLFF. As DNA, the CDR3 is TGTGCCAGCAGTTTAGGGTGGGAAAAACTGTTTTTT. V usage is TRBV12-3 or TRBV12-4 and J usage is TRBJ1-4; D gene unclear. Trimming stripped 1 base from V and 8 bases from J, with 5 bases between. The CDR3 runs to 12 residues.

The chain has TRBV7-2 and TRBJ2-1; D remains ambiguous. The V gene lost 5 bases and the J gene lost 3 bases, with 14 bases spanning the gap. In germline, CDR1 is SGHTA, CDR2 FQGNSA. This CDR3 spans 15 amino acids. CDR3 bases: TGTGCCAGCAGCCCCAGACTTGAATTCTACAATGAGCAGTTCTTC. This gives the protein CASSPRLEFYNEQFF.

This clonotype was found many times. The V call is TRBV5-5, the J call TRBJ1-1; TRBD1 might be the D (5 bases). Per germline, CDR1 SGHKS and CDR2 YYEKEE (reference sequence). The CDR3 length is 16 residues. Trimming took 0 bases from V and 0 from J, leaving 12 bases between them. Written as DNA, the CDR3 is TGTGCCAGCAGCTTGGGACAGAATCTCATGAACACTGAAGCTTTCTTT. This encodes CASSLGQNLMNTEAFF.

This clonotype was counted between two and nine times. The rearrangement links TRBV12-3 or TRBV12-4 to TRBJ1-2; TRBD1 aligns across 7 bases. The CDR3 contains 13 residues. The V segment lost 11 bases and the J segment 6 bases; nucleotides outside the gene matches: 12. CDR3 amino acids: CACSPDRANGYTF. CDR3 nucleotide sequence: TGTGCCTGCTCCCCCGACAGGGCAAATGGCTACACCTTC.

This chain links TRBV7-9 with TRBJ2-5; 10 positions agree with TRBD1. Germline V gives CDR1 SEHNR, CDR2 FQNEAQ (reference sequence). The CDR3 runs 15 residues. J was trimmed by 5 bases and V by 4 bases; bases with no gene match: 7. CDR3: CASSSDRGFLETQYF. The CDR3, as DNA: TGTGCCAGCAGCTCGGACAGGGGGTTTTTGGAGACCCAGTACTTC.

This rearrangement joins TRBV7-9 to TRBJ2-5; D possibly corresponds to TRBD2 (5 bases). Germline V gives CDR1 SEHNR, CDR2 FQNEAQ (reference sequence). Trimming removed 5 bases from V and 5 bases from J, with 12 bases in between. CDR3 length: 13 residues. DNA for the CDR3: TGTGCCAGCAGCCCACCTAGCTGGGAGACCCAGTACTTC. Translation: CASSPPSWETQYF. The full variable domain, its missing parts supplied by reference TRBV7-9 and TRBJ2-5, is DTGVSQNPRHKITKRGQNVTFRCDPISEHNRLYWYRQTLGQGPEFLTYFQNEAQLEKSRLLSDRFSAERPKGSFSTLEIQRTEQGDSAMYLCASSPPSWETQYFGPGTRLLVL.

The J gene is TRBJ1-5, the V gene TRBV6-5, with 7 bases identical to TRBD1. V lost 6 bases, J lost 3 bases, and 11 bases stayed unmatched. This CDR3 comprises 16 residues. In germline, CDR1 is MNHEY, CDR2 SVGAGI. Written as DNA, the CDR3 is TGTGCCAGCAGGCCCGCAGGGGGGAGGGTCAATCAGCCCCAGCATTTT. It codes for CASRPAGGRVNQPQHF.

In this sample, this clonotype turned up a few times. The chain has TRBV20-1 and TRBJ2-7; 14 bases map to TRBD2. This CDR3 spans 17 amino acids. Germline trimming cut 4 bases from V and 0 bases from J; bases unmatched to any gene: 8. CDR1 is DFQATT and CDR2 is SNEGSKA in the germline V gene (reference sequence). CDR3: CSATGTSGRPLSYEQYF. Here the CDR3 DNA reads TGCAGTGCTACTGGGACTAGCGGGAGACCGCTCTCCTACGAGCAGTACTTC.

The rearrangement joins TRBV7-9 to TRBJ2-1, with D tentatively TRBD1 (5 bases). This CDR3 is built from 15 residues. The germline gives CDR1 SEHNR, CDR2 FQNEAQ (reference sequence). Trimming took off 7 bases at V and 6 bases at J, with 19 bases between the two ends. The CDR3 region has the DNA TGTGCCAGCATCCCAGGCTATCAGGGTAGCAATGAGCAGTTCTTC. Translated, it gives CASIPGYQGSNEQFF.